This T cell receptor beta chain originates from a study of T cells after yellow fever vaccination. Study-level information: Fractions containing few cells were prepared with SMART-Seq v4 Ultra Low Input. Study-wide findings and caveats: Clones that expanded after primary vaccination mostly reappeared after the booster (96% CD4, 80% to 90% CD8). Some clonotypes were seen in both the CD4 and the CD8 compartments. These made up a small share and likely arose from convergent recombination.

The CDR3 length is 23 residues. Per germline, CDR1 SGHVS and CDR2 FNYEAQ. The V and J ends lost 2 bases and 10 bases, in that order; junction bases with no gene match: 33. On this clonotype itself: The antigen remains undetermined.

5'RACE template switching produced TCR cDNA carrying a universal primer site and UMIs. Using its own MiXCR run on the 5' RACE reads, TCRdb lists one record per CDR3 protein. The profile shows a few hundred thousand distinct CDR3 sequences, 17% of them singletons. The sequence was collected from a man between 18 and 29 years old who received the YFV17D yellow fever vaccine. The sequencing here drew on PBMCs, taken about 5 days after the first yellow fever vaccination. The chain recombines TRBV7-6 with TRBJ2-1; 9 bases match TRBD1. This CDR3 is CASSLRGTTGGTRPTSRPKEQFF. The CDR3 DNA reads TGTGCCAGCAGCTTAAGAGGGACTACAGGGGGCACTAGGCCTACTTCCCGTCCAAAAGAGCAGTTCTTC.